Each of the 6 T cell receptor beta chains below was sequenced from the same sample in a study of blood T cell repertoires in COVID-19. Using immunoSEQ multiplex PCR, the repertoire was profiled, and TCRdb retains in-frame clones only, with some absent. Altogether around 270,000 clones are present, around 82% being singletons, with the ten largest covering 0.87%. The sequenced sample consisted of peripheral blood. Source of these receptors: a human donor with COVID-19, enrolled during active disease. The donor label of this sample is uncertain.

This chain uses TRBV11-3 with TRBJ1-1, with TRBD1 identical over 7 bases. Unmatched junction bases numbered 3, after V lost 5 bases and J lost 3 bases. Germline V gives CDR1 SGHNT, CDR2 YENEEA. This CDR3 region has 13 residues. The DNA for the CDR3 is TGTGCCAGCAGCCCCGGGACAGACACTGAAGCTTTCTTT. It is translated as CASSPGTDTEAFF.

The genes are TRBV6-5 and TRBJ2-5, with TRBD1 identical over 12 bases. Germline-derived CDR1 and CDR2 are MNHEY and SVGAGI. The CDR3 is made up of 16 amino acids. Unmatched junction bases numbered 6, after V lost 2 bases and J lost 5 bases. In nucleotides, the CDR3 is TGTGCCAGCAGTTACCCGGGACAGGGGGCTTTGGAGACCCAGTACTTC. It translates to CASSYPGQGALETQYF.

CDR3 residues: CASSDRAGIGTEAFF. CDR3 DNA sequence: TGTGCCAGCAGCGACAGGGCGGGTATAGGCACTGAAGCTTTCTTT. V usage is TRBV28 and J usage is TRBJ1-1; 7 bases are shared with TRBD1. The length of the CDR3 is 15 residues. J was trimmed by 4 bases and V by 6 bases; bases with no gene match: 11. Germline loops: CDR1 MDHEN, CDR2 SYDVKM.

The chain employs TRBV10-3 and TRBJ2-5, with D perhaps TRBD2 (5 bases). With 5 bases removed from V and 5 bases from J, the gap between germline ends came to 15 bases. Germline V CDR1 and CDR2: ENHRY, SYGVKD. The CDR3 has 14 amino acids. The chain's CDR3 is CAISNIISGETQYF. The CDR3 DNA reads TGTGCCATCAGTAATATCATTTCGGGGGAGACCCAGTACTTC.

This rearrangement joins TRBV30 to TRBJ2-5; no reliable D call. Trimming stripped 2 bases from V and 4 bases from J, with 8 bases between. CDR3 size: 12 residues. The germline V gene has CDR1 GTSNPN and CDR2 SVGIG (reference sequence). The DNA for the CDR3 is TGTGCCTGGAGTCTAGTATCAGAGACCCAGTACTTC. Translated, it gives CAWSLVSETQYF.

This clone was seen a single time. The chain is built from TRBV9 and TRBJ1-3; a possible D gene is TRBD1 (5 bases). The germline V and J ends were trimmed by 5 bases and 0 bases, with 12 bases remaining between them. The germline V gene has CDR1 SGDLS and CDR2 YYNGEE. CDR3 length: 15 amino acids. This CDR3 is CASSDSLISGNTIYF. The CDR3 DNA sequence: TGTGCCAGCAGTGACAGCCTGATCTCTGGAAACACCATATATTTT.